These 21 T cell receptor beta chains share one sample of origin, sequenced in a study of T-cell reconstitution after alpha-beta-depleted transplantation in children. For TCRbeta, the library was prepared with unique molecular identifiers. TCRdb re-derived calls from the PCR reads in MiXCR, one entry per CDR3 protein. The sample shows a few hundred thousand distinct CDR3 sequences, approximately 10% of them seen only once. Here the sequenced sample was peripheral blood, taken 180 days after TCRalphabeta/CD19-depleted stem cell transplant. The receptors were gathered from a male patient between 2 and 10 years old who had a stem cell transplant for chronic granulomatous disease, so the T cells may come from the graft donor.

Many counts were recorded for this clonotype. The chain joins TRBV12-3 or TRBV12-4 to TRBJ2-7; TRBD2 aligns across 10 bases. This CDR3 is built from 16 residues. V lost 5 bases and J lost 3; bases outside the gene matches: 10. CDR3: CASSQDSGRSIYEQYF. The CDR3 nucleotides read TGTGCCAGCAGTCAGGATAGCGGGAGGAGTATCTACGAGCAGTACTTC.

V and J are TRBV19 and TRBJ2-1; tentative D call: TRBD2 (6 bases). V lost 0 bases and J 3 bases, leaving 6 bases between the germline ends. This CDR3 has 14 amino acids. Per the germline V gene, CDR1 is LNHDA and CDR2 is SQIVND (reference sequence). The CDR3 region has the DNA TGTGCCAGTAGTATAGAGGGGGGCTACAATGAGCAGTTCTTC. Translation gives CASSIEGGYNEQFF.

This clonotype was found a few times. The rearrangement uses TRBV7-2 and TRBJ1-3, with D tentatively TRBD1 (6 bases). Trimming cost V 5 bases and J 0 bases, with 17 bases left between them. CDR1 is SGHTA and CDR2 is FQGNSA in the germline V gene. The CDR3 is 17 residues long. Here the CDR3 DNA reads TGTGCCAGCAGCCAAGTTCGGGGGGCGAGCTCTGGAAACACCATATATTTT. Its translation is CASSQVRGASSGNTIYF.

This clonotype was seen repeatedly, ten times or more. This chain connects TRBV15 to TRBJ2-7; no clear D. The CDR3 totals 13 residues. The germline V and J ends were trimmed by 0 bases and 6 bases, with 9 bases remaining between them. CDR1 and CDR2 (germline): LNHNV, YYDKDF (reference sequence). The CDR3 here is CATSRDQAFEQYF. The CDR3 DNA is TGTGCCACCAGCAGAGATCAGGCTTTCGAGCAGTACTTC.

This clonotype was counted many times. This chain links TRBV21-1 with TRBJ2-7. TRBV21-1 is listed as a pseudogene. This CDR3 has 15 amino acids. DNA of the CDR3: TGTGCCAGCAGCGTCGGGCAGCCTGAGAGGTACGAGCAGTACTTC. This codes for CASSVGQPERYEQYF.

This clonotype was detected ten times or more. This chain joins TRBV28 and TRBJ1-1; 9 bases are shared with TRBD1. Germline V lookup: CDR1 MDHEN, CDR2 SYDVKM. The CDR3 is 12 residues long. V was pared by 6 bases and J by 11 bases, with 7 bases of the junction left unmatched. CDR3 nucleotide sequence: TGTGCCAGCAGGACGGGACAGGGTCGGGCTTTCTTT. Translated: CASRTGQGRAFF.

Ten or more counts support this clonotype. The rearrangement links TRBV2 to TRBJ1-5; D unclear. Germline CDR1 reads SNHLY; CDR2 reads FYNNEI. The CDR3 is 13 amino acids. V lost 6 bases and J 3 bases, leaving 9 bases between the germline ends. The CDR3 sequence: CASSPELNQPQHF. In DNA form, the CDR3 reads TGTGCCAGCAGCCCCGAGCTCAATCAGCCCCAGCATTTT.

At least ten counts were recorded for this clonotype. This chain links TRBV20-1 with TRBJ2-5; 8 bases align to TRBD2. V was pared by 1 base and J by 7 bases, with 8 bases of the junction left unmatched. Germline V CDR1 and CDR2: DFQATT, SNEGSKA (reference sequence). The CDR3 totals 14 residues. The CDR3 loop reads CSARANGRAGTQYF. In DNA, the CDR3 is TGCAGTGCTAGAGCTAACGGGAGGGCGGGGACCCAGTACTTC.

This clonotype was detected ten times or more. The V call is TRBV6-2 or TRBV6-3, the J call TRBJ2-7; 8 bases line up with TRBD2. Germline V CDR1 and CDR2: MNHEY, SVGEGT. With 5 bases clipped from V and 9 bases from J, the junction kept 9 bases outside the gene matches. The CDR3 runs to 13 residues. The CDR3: CASSLSAGEGQYF. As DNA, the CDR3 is TGTGCCAGCAGTCTCTCAGCGGGAGAGGGGCAGTACTTC.

The CDR3 reads CASSFPGTGGYNEQFF. CDR3 bases: TGTGCCAGCAGTTTCCCCGGGACAGGGGGTTACAATGAGCAGTTCTTC. The chain joins TRBV28 to TRBJ2-1; 11 bases match TRBD1. Germline V gives CDR1 MDHEN, CDR2 SYDVKM. The CDR3 contains 16 residues. The V gene end was trimmed by 3 bases and the J gene end by 4 bases; junction bases not matched to a gene: 5.

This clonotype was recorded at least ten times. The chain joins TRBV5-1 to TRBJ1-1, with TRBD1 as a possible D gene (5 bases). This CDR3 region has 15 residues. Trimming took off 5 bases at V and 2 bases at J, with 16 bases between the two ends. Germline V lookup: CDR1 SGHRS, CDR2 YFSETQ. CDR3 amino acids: CASRTGQGRNTEAFF. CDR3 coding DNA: TGCGCCAGCAGGACCGGCCAGGGCAGAAACACTGAAGCTTTCTTT.

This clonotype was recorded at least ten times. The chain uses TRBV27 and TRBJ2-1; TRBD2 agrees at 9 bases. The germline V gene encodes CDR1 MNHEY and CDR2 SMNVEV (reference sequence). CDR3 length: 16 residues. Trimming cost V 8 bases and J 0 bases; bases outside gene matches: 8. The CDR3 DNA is TGTGCCAGCGGTTGGCGGGGGGGTGACTCCTACAATGAGCAGTTCTTC. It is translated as CASGWRGGDSYNEQFF.

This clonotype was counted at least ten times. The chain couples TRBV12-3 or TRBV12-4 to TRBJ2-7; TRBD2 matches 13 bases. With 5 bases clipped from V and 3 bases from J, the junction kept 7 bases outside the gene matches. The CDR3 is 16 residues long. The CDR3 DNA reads TGTGCCAGCAGTCCTGGGGGACTAGCGGGACTCTACGAGCAGTACTTC. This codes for CASSPGGLAGLYEQYF.

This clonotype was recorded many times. The CDR3 here is CASSIDRGETQYF. The CDR3 DNA is TGTGCCAGCAGTATCGACAGGGGGGAGACCCAGTACTTC. This chain links TRBV12-3 or TRBV12-4 with TRBJ2-5, with 9 bases matching TRBD1. This CDR3 is 13 amino acids long. The V gene end was trimmed by 5 bases and the J gene end by 5 bases; junction bases not matched to a gene: 3.

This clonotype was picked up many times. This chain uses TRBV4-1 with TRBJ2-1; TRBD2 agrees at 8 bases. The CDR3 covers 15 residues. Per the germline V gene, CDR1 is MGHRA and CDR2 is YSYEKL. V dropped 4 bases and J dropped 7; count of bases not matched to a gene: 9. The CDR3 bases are TGCGCCAGCAGCCCACTTTCGGGAGGGCGGAATGAGCAGTTCTTC. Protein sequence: CASSPLSGGRNEQFF.

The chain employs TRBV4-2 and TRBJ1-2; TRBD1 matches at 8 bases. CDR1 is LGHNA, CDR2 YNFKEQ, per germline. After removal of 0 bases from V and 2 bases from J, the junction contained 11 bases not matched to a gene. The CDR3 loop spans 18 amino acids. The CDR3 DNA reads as TGTGCCAGCAGCCAAGAGATCCGAGGGACAGGAGTGAACTATGGCTACACCTTC. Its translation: CASSQEIRGTGVNYGYTF.

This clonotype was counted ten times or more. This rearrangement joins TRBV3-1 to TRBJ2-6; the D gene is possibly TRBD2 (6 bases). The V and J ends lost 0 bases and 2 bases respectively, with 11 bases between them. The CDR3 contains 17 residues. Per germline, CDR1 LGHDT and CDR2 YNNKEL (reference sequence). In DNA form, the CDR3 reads TGTGCCAGCAGCCAAGAGTTGACTAGAGCTGGGGCCAACGTCCTGACTTTC. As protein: CASSQELTRAGANVLTF.

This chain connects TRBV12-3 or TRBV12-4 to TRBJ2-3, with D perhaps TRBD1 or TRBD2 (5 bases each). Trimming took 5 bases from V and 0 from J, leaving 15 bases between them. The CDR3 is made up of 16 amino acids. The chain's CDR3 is CASSPFRGWSTDTQYF. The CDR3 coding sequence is TGTGCCAGCAGTCCCTTTCGGGGCTGGAGCACAGATACGCAGTATTTT.

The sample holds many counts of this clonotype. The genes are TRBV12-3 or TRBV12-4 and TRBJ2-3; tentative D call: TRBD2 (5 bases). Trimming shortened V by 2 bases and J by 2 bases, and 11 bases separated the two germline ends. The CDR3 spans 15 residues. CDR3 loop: CASSLSDRDTDTQYF. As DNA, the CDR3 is TGTGCCAGCAGTTTATCCGATCGGGACACAGATACGCAGTATTTT.

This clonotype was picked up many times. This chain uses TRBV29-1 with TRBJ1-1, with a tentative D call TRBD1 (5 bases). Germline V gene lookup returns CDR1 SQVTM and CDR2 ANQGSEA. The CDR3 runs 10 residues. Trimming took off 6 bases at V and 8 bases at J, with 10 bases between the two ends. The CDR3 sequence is CSVLNREAFF. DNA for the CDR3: TGCAGCGTCCTTAACAGGGAAGCTTTCTTT.

CDR3 protein: CASSLALQGAGNQPQHF. CDR3 in DNA: TGTGCCAGCAGTTTAGCGCTCCAGGGGGCAGGCAATCAGCCCCAGCATTTT. The V call is TRBV12-3 or TRBV12-4, the J call TRBJ1-5; 8 nucleotides align to TRBD1. This CDR3 is 17 amino acids long. With V trimmed by 0 bases and J by 2 bases, 6 bases remained unmatched.